The rows below give T cell receptor beta chains drawn from one sample of a study of cytomegalovirus exposure and HLA in healthy donors. The table came from immunoSEQ multiplex PCR; TCRdb's copy has only in-frame clones and leaves some out. Seen here are approximately 150,000 clones, roughly 80% observed once, and the top ten hold about 10%. The material sequenced was PBMCs. The source is a man younger than 35 in good health and CMV-seropositive. Both conserved end residues are part of each CDR3. D genes are given only for firm matches. Clone size is given for some rows only: seen once, a few or many times, or a class if the clone is expanded.

NA,TRBV9,TRBD1,TRBJ2-1,CASSPGQGRDNEQFF,TGTGCCAGCAGCCCCGGACAGGGTAGGGACAATGAGCAGTTCTTC
few,TRBV7-6,TRBD2,TRBJ2-7,CASSSGLAGVYEQYF,TGTGCCAGCAGCTCAGGACTAGCGGGAGTTTACGAGCAGTACTTC
NA,TRBV19,TRBD2,TRBJ2-1,CASRNSGREYYNEQFF,TGTGCCAGTAGAAATAGCGGGAGGGAATACTACAATGAGCAGTTCTTC
NA,TRBV6-5,TRBD2,TRBJ2-7,CASSYSAGGSKEQYF,TGTGCCAGCAGTTACTCGGCGGGAGGATCGAAAGAGCAGTACTTC
NA,TRBV27,NA,TRBJ1-5,CASSSLAPDAASNQPQHF,TGTGCCAGCAGTTCCCTAGCTCCCGACGCAGCTAGCAATCAGCCCCAGCATTTT
few,TRBV9,TRBD1,TRBJ2-7,CASSAPGQSYEQYF,TGTGCCAGCAGCGCCCCGGGACAGAGTTACGAGCAGTACTTC
NA,TRBV9,NA,TRBJ2-3,CASSADSLRDTQYF,TGTGCCAGCAGCGCCGACAGTCTTCGGGATACGCAGTATTTT
NA,TRBV18,TRBD1,TRBJ1-1,CASSPRRGQGAPEAFF,TGTGCCAGCTCACCGAGGCGAGGACAGGGGGCGCCTGAAGCTTTCTTT
NA,TRBV9,NA,TRBJ2-7,CASSVRGATPYEQYF,TGTGCCAGCAGCGTCCGAGGAGCGACGCCCTACGAGCAGTACTTC
NA,TRBV19,NA,TRBJ2-1,CATSPKGIYNEQFF,TGTGCCACCTCACCGAAGGGGATATACAATGAGCAGTTCTTC